The 5 T cell receptor beta chains reported below all come from one sample, sequenced in a study of blood T cell repertoires in COVID-19. Produced via immunoSEQ multiplex PCR; TCRdb's table is partial and in-frame only. The table has about 270,000 clones, roughly nine tenths seen once; the top ten hold about 3%. Sample: PBMCs or T cells enriched from blood (not recorded which). The receptor source for this set is a woman aged 50 to 60 who had recovered from COVID-19.

V gene TRBV18 combines with J gene TRBJ2-3; TRBD2 aligns across 9 bases. The CDR3 runs to 15 residues. The germline CDR1 and CDR2 sequences are KGHSH and LQKENI. Trimming cost V 4 bases and J 0 bases; bases outside gene matches: 2. The CDR3 DNA reads as TGTGCCAGCTCACGCACTAGCGGGAGCACAGATACGCAGTATTTT. Its translation: CASSRTSGSTDTQYF.

This clone has a handful of counts. The rearrangement links TRBV6-5 to TRBJ1-1; TRBD1 might be the D (6 bases). The germline V gene encodes CDR1 MNHEY and CDR2 SVGAGI. Trimming cost V 6 bases and J 0 bases, with 14 bases left between them. This CDR3 is built from 15 residues. CDR3 nucleotide sequence: TGTGCCAGCAGGAAGACAGGAGTCATGAACACTGAAGCTTTCTTT. This codes for CASRKTGVMNTEAFF.

The J gene is TRBJ1-2, the V gene TRBV28; the match to TRBD1 covers 10 bases. The length of the CDR3 is 17 residues. From germline, CDR1 is MDHEN and CDR2 SYDVKM. V lost 6 bases, J lost 7 bases, and 17 bases stayed unmatched. The CDR3 region is CASSEGDRGRSRSGYTF. CDR3 DNA sequence: TGTGCCAGCAGCGAGGGGGACAGGGGACGGTCAAGGAGTGGCTACACCTTC.

The CDR3, as DNA: TGTGCCAGCAGTCCCGGACAGGGCCGAGGAGCTTTCTTT. Protein sequence: CASSPGQGRGAFF. The rearrangement joins TRBV6-5 to TRBJ1-1; 8 bases align to TRBD1. This CDR3 region has 13 residues. J gave up 10 bases and V 5 bases, and 9 bases lay outside the gene matches. The germline gives CDR1 MNHEY, CDR2 SVGAGI.

This chain connects TRBV15 to TRBJ2-1, with D perhaps matching TRBD1 (5 bases). This CDR3 contains 15 residues. V was pared by 1 base and J by 1 base, with 8 bases between. CDR1 LNHNV and CDR2 YYDKDF come from the germline V gene (reference sequence). The CDR3 loop reads CATSRGQGSYNEQFF. CDR3 sequence (DNA): TGTGCCACCAGCAGAGGGCAGGGATCCTACAATGAGCAGTTCTTC.